This TCR beta chain was sequenced in a study of cytomegalovirus exposure and HLA in healthy donors. This CDR3 is 13 amino acids long. J lost 8 bases, V lost 10 bases, and 13 bases had no gene match. Looked up from germline, CDR1 is MNHNS and CDR2 is SASEGT. PCR amplification relied on 60 Vbeta primers (plus 13 Jbeta primers). Data came from immunoSEQ multiplex PCR; TCRdb stores just in-frame clones and leaves some out. The sample holds 200,000 to 250,000 clones; around 80% are singletons and the top ten take roughly 2.6%. The sample taken for sequencing was PBMCs. The chain uses TRBV6-1 and TRBJ1-2; 7 nucleotides match TRBD1. The sequence was obtained from a woman aged 55-70 years in good health and CMV-seropositive. The CDR3 nucleotides read TGTGCCACCCACGAACAGGGACAGCCCGGCTACACCTTC. This sequence encodes CATHEQGQPGYTF.